This entry lists 32 T cell receptor beta chains sequenced from one sample in a study of beta chain features in type 1 diabetes. Findings of the study overall: People with Type 1 diabetes carried modestly yet significantly shorter TCRB CDR3s in all four CD4+ subsets.

No antigen is known for these receptors. Reverse transcribing all isolated RNA meant expressed TCRB transcripts were sequenced. Sequencing was performed with immunoSEQ multiplex PCR; in TCRdb, only in-frame clones are kept and a portion is missing. The data hold some 290,000 clones, with roughly an eighth observed a single time. The sequenced material came from naive CD4+ T cells from blood. The origin of the receptors is a man in his thirties or forties with type 1 diabetes.

This clone was seen only a few times. The V gene is TRBV4-3, the J gene TRBJ2-2, with 13 bases aligning to TRBD2. The CDR3 has 20 amino acids. V was clipped by 6 bases and J by 3 bases; unmatched bases: 16. The germline V gene encodes CDR1 LGHNA and CDR2 YSLEER. This chain's CDR3 is CASRPAGTSGTLRDTGELFF. Here the CDR3 DNA reads TGCGCCAGCAGACCCGCCGGGACTAGCGGGACCCTGAGGGACACCGGGGAGCTGTTTTTT.

There are a few counts of this clone. In DNA, the CDR3 is TGTGCCAGCAGCCTTCTGGCAGCGGGGCAGTACTTC. Protein product: CASSLLAAGQYF. The V gene is TRBV11-2, the J gene TRBJ2-7, with a tentative D call TRBD2 (6 bases). This CDR3 has 12 residues. Germline loops: CDR1 SGHAT, CDR2 FQNNGV. The ends were cut back, 5 bases at V and 9 bases at J, with 14 bases in the middle.

The rearrangement links TRBV5-1 to TRBJ2-1; D perhaps matches TRBD2 (7 bases). CDR3 length: 17 amino acids. Germline CDR1 reads SGHRS; CDR2 reads YFSETQ. Between the trimmed V and J ends, which lost 0 bases and 5 bases, there was a span of 18 bases. CDR3: CASSLAGGRREHNEQFF. The CDR3 region has the DNA TGCGCCAGCAGCTTGGCCGGGGGGCGGCGGGAGCACAATGAGCAGTTCTTC.

This clone has more than one count but fewer than ten. The gene calls are TRBV15 and TRBJ1-1; D possibly corresponds to TRBD1 (5 bases). V was clipped by 3 bases and J by 4 bases, with 12 bases between them. This CDR3 contains 14 residues. Germline CDR1 is LNHNV and CDR2 is YYDKDF (reference sequence). In nucleotides, the CDR3 is TGTGCCACCAGCAGCCGGCAGGGTGGCACTGAAGCTTTCTTT. Encoded protein: CATSSRQGGTEAFF.

The rearrangement uses TRBV28 and TRBJ1-2; no reliable D call. Trimming stripped 5 bases from V and 0 bases from J, with 4 bases between. The CDR3 has 12 amino acids. Germline lookup yields CDR1 MDHEN and CDR2 SYDVKM. CDR3 coding DNA: TGTGCCAGCAGTCCAACTAACTATGGCTACACCTTC. Translating gives CASSPTNYGYTF.

The chain employs TRBV1 and TRBJ2-2; the DNA was not used to check the table's D call, TRBD2. TRBV1 is designated a pseudogene. The CDR3 has 15 amino acids. CDR3 bases: TGCACCAGCAGCCCCCGTAACGGGAGTGGGGCGGAGCTGTTTTTT. The encoded protein is CTSSPRNGSGAELFF.

In its sample, this clone was seen a few times. This rearrangement joins TRBV18 to TRBJ1-1; D is unresolved. Trimming stripped 4 bases from V and 1 base from J, with 7 bases between. The CDR3 is 13 amino acids. The germline gives CDR1 KGHSH, CDR2 LQKENI. CDR3 sequence (DNA): TGTGCCAGCTCACTACCCGGGAACACTGAAGCTTTCTTT. This codes for CASSLPGNTEAFF. The whole variable domain, filled in from reference TRBV18 and TRBJ1-1, reads NAGVMQNPRHLVRRRGQEARLRCSPMKGHSHVYWYRQLPEEGLKFMVYLQKENIIDESGMPKERFSAEFPKEGPSILRIQQVVRGDSAAYFCASSLPGNTEAFFGQGTRLTVV.

The rearrangement uses TRBV28 and TRBJ2-5, with D maybe TRBD2 (6 bases). Germline values: CDR1 MDHEN, CDR2 SYDVKM. With 2 bases removed from V and 5 bases from J, the gap between germline ends came to 12 bases. This CDR3 spans 14 amino acids. The CDR3 here is CASSLGRLGETQYF. The CDR3 DNA reads as TGTGCCAGCAGTTTAGGCAGACTAGGGGAGACCCAGTACTTC.

This clone was seen a handful of times. The V call is TRBV28, the J call TRBJ1-5; D might be TRBD1 (6 bases). Trimming left V 3 bases short and J 5 bases short, with 11 bases between. The germline CDR1 and CDR2 sequences are MDHEN and SYDVKM. The CDR3 loop spans 14 amino acids. CDR3 sequence (DNA): TGTGCCAGCAGTTTGGGACGGACAGATCAGCCCCAGCATTTT. Encoded protein: CASSLGRTDQPQHF.

This clone was counted a few times. The rearrangement links TRBV4-2 to TRBJ2-5; TRBD2 agrees at 7 bases. The CDR3 contains 18 residues. Germline trimming cut 1 base from V and 0 bases from J; bases unmatched to any gene: 11. CDR1 is LGHNA, CDR2 YNFKEQ, per germline. The CDR3 is CASSQVWLADGYQETQYF. The CDR3 DNA reads TGTGCCAGCAGCCAAGTCTGGCTAGCGGATGGGTACCAAGAGACCCAGTACTTC.

In this sample, this clone turned up a few times. The chain carries TRBV6-6 and TRBJ2-5; the match to TRBD2 covers 7 bases. CDR1 is MNHNY and CDR2 is SVGAGI in the germline V gene (reference sequence). The CDR3 runs 15 residues. The V segment lost 2 bases and the J segment 5 bases; nucleotides outside the gene matches: 8. CDR3 DNA: TGTGCCAGCAGTTACAACGGGGGAGGGAGGGAGACCCAGTACTTC. Protein product: CASSYNGGGRETQYF.

The gene calls are TRBV28 and TRBJ1-2, with 7 nucleotides matching TRBD1. Trimming cost V 3 bases and J 0 bases; bases outside gene matches: 1. Germline CDR1 MDHEN, CDR2 SYDVKM. The CDR3 is 14 residues long. In DNA form, the CDR3 reads TGTGCCAGCAGTTTGGGGACAGCTAACTATGGCTACACCTTC. Translation: CASSLGTANYGYTF.

This clone appeared a few times. The chain couples TRBV4-3 to TRBJ1-4; 8 bases map to TRBD1. After removal of 0 bases from V and 7 bases from J, the junction contained 7 bases not matched to a gene. This CDR3 region has 16 residues. Germline CDR1 reads LGHNA; CDR2 reads YSLEER. The chain's CDR3 is CASSQEISGGSEKLFF. The CDR3 bases are TGCGCCAGCAGCCAAGAAATATCAGGGGGCAGTGAAAAACTGTTTTTT.

This clone was observed a few times. The rearrangement joins TRBV4-2 to TRBJ1-5, with D tentatively TRBD1 (5 bases). The ends were cut back, 2 bases at V and 4 bases at J, with 9 bases in the middle. Germline V gene data show CDR1 as LGHNA and CDR2 as YNFKEQ. The CDR3 is 14 amino acids. The CDR3 region has the DNA TGTGCCAGCAGCCAACAGGGTCTTAATCAGCCCCAGCATTTT. Translating it yields CASSQQGLNQPQHF.

The rearrangement uses TRBV20-1 and TRBJ1-2, with D unclear. Trimming left V 3 bases short and J 6 bases short, with 8 bases between. Germline CDR1 DFQATT, CDR2 SNEGSKA (reference sequence). This CDR3 spans 11 amino acids. In DNA form, the CDR3 reads TGCAGTGCTAGTTACGGAGATGGCTACACCTTC. Its protein is CSASYGDGYTF.

The chain carries TRBV18 and TRBJ2-3; D perhaps matches TRBD1 (6 bases). Germline V gene data show CDR1 as KGHSH and CDR2 as LQKENI. Deletions cut 3 bases from V and 5 bases from J, with 12 bases between. The CDR3 totals 14 residues. The CDR3 DNA is TGTGCCAGCTCACCCCGGACAGTAAAAGATACGCAGTATTTT. This sequence encodes CASSPRTVKDTQYF.

In its sample, this clone was seen a few times. The chain recombines TRBV15 with TRBJ2-7; tentatively, D is TRBD2 (5 bases). CDR1 and CDR2 (germline): LNHNV, YYDKDF (reference sequence). The CDR3 has 13 residues. Trimming took 3 bases from V and 3 from J, leaving 9 bases between them. The CDR3 coding sequence is TGTGCCACCAGCAGGGAGGCAGGCTACGAGCAGTACTTC. It translates to CATSREAGYEQYF.

Only a few counts were recorded for this clone. The genes are TRBV20-1 and TRBJ1-2; D uncertain. The CDR3 runs 11 residues. V was shortened by 6 bases and J by 5 bases, with 10 bases between the two germline ends. Germline values: CDR1 DFQATT, CDR2 SNEGSKA (reference sequence). The CDR3 reads CSAPGVYGYTF. The CDR3 DNA reads as TGCAGTGCCCCGGGAGTGTATGGCTACACCTTC.

There are a few counts of this clone. The chain uses TRBV27 and TRBJ1-1; maybe TRBD1 (5 bases). The CDR3 extends over 13 amino acids. Between the trimmed V and J ends, which lost 7 bases and 4 bases, there was a span of 13 bases. CDR1 is MNHEY, CDR2 SMNVEV, per germline (reference sequence). CDR3 sequence: CASKVIGGTEAFF. The CDR3 bases are TGTGCCAGCAAGGTTATCGGGGGCACTGAAGCTTTCTTT.

In its sample, this clone was seen once. The chain is built from TRBV5-4 and TRBJ1-4, with D hard to call. Germline V gives CDR1 SGHNT, CDR2 YYREEE (reference sequence). The CDR3 extends over 16 amino acids. With 3 bases removed from V and 0 bases from J, the gap between germline ends came to 12 bases. The DNA of the CDR3 is TGTGCCAGCAGCTCCGGAGGTACACCAACTAATGAAAAACTGTTTTTT. The encoded protein is CASSSGGTPTNEKLFF.

This clone was counted between two and nine times. V is TRBV5-1 and J is TRBJ2-6; D gene unclear. Trimming took 4 bases from V and 1 from J, leaving 9 bases between them. The CDR3 length is 15 residues. From germline, CDR1 is SGHRS and CDR2 YFSETQ. The CDR3 loop reads CASSPIESGANVLTF. CDR3 coding DNA: TGCGCCAGCAGCCCTATTGAGTCTGGGGCCAACGTCCTGACTTTC.

J is TRBJ2-7 and V is TRBV28; 7 bases map to TRBD2. Germline V CDR1 and CDR2: MDHEN, SYDVKM. V lost 7 bases and J lost 2; bases outside the gene matches: 8. The CDR3 totals 14 residues. The CDR3 region is CASNPTSAAYEQYF. The CDR3 region has the DNA TGTGCCAGCAACCCCACTAGCGCGGCCTACGAGCAGTACTTC.

J is TRBJ2-3 and V is TRBV7-2; D unclear. Trimming shortened V by 4 bases and J by 4 bases, and 6 bases separated the two germline ends. The length of the CDR3 is 12 residues. Germline V gives CDR1 SGHTA, CDR2 FQGNSA. CDR3 DNA: TGTGCCAGCAGCTCAGTATCAGATACGCAGTATTTT. Translating gives CASSSVSDTQYF.

The chain links TRBV4-2 to TRBJ2-1; 9 bases map to TRBD2. The CDR3 extends over 18 amino acids. Trimming took 4 bases from V and 1 from J; bases not matched to a gene: 11. The germline gives CDR1 LGHNA, CDR2 YNFKEQ. The CDR3 is CASSLTWVAGESYNEQFF. For the CDR3, the DNA is TGTGCCAGCAGCCTAACCTGGGTAGCGGGAGAGTCCTACAATGAGCAGTTCTTC.

This clone was seen a few times. The V and J genes are TRBV18 and TRBJ2-7, with a tentative D call TRBD2 (6 bases). V was cut by 0 bases and J by 4 bases, with 13 bases left in between. CDR1 and CDR2 from the germline V gene are KGHSH and LQKENI. The CDR3 length is 15 residues. CDR3 bases: TGTGCCAGCTCACCACCTGGTAGCGCGGGGTACGAGCAGTACTTC. Translating it yields CASSPPGSAGYEQYF.

The chain employs TRBV28 and TRBJ2-5; D ambiguous. Germline loops: CDR1 MDHEN, CDR2 SYDVKM. The CDR3 has 13 residues. Trimming shortened V by 3 bases and J by 4 bases, and 9 bases separated the two germline ends. The CDR3 DNA reads TGTGCCAGCAGTTTTCCCAGGCTAGAGACCCAGTACTTC. Protein product: CASSFPRLETQYF.

Note on this clone: Other DNA sequences in this sample translate to the same CDR3. The gene calls are TRBV5-4 and TRBJ1-1; no reliable D call. The V gene's germline CDR1 is SGHNT and CDR2 YYREEE (reference sequence). V was cut by 0 bases and J by 2 bases, with 5 bases left in between. This CDR3 is built from 13 residues. CDR3 in DNA: TGTGCCAGCAGCTTGGATCGTAACACTGAAGCTTTCTTT. Translating it yields CASSLDRNTEAFF.

The chain couples TRBV5-1 to TRBJ2-2; D remains ambiguous. The CDR3 is 16 residues long. The V gene's germline CDR1 is SGHRS and CDR2 YFSETQ. With 0 bases removed from V and 4 bases from J, the gap between germline ends came to 13 bases. DNA of the CDR3: TGCGCCAGCAGCTTGGCTCGAGGCCGTAGCACCGGGGAGCTGTTTTTT. Its protein is CASSLARGRSTGELFF.

V and J are TRBV21-1 and TRBJ2-2; the table gives TRBD2 as D, unverified against the DNA. TRBV21-1 is designated a pseudogene. The CDR3 has 14 residues. CDR3 coding DNA: TGTGCCAGCAGCAATAATAGTCTCACCGGGGAGCTGTTTTTT. Amino acid sequence: CASSNNSLTGELFF.

Concerning this clone itself: The sample has other DNA sequences that encode this CDR3 too. The chain employs TRBV7-2 and TRBJ2-3; D remains ambiguous. Germline CDR1 SGHTA, CDR2 FQGNSA. The CDR3 is 12 amino acids. The V gene lost 1 base and the J gene lost 6 bases, with 5 bases spanning the gap. The CDR3 reads CASSLDSDTQYF. CDR3 DNA sequence: TGTGCCAGCAGCTTAGACTCGGATACGCAGTATTTT.

This rearrangement joins TRBV5-1 to TRBJ2-1, with 7 bases aligning to TRBD1. The V gene end was trimmed by 0 bases and the J gene end by 4 bases; junction bases not matched to a gene: 7. The CDR3 is 16 amino acids. Germline assignment: CDR1 SGHRS and CDR2 YFSETQ. CDR3 bases: TGCGCCAGCAGCTTGGTAGGCGCGACAGGGTACAATGAGCAGTTCTTC. Protein: CASSLVGATGYNEQFF.

The chain couples TRBV30 to TRBJ2-5, with D uncertain. Gene TRBJ2-7 matches the end of the DNA better, so the J call may be wrong. CDR1 is GTSNPN and CDR2 is SVGIG in the germline V gene (reference sequence). This CDR3 spans 12 amino acids. CDR3 amino acids: CAWSVRTSEQYF. The CDR3 nucleotides are TGTGCCTGGAGTGTACGTACAAGCGAGCAGTACTTC.